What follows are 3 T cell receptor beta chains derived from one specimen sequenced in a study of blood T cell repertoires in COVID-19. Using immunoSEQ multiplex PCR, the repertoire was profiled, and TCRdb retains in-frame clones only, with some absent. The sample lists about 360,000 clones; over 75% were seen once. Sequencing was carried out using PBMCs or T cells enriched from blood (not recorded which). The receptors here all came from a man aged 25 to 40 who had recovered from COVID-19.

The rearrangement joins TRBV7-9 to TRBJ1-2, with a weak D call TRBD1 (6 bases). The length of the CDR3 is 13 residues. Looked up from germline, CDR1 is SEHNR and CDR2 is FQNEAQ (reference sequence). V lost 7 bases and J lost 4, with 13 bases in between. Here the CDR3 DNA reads TGTGCCAGCATCCCGTTAGGGGGCTATGGCTACACCTTC. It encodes CASIPLGGYGYTF.

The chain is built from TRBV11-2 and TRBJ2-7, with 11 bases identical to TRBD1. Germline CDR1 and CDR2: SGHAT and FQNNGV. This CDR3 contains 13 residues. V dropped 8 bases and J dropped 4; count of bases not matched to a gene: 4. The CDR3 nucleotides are TGTGCCAGCGGACAGGGGGCGATTTACGAGCAGTACTTC. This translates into CASGQGAIYEQYF.

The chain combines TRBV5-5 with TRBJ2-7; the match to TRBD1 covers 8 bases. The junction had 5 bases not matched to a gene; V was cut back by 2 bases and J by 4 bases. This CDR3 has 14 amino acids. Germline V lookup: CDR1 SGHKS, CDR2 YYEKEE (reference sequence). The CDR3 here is CASSLGQGAYEQYF. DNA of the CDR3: TGTGCCAGCAGCTTAGGTCAGGGGGCTTACGAGCAGTACTTC.